These T cell receptor beta chains were read from a single sample in a study of blood T cell repertoires in COVID-19. Generated by immunoSEQ multiplex PCR, the TCRdb table keeps only in-frame clones and is missing some. This table holds tens of thousands of clones, about four fifths found once. The sample comprised peripheral blood. The receptors here all came from a man aged 50-59 years with active COVID-19. Each CDR3 is given with its conserved first and last residue. A D gene is named only where the DNA matches it firmly. Clone size is given for some rows only: seen once, a few or many times, or a class if the clone is expanded.

v_gene	abundance	j_gene	d_gene	CDR3aa	CDR3nt
TRBV19	NA	TRBJ2-3	TRBD1	CASSTDRGIDTQYF	TGTGCCAGTAGCACCGACAGGGGGATAGATACGCAGTATTTT
TRBV28	NA	TRBJ1-1	TRBD1	CASSFGRGREAFF	TGTGCCAGCAGTTTTGGCAGGGGGAGGGAAGCTTTCTTT
TRBV19	NA	TRBJ1-2	NA	CASNTGTNYGYTF	TGTGCCAGTAATACAGGGACTAACTATGGCTACACCTTC
TRBV7-2	NA	TRBJ1-6	TRBD1	CASSQDRGQGALHF	TGTGCCAGCAGCCAAGACAGGGGCCAGGGGGCCCTCCACTTT
TRBV5-8	NA	TRBJ2-5	TRBD1	CASSKGQGQETQYF	TGTGCCAGCAGCAAGGGACAGGGCCAAGAGACCCAGTACTTC
TRBV6-2/TRBV6-3	NA	TRBJ2-1	NA	CASCLLGGGSYNEQFF	TGTGCCAGCTGCCTGCTAGGGGGAGGGTCCTACAATGAGCAGTTCTTC
TRBV2	NA	TRBJ1-2	NA	CASSEGWREEYGYTF	TGTGCCAGCAGTGAGGGGTGGAGGGAGGAATATGGCTACACCTTC
TRBV18	NA	TRBJ1-6	NA	CASSPDNNSPLHF	TGTGCCAGCTCACCAGACAATAATTCACCCCTCCACTTT
TRBV5-6	NA	TRBJ2-5	TRBD2	CASSGLAGMETQYF	TGTGCCAGCAGCGGGCTAGCGGGGATGGAGACCCAGTACTTC
TRBV7-2	NA	TRBJ1-3	NA	CASSPTGQSSGNTIYF	TGTGCCAGCAGCCCAACAGGACAGAGCTCTGGAAACACCATATATTTT
TRBV6-4	NA	TRBJ2-7	TRBD2	CASDPGTSGGPNVGDF	TGTGCCAGCGACCCCGGGACTAGCGGGGGCCCGAACGTCGGGGACTTC
TRBV10-3	NA	TRBJ2-1	TRBD2	CAISVSGGANEQFF	TGTGCCATCAGTGTTAGCGGGGGCGCCAATGAGCAGTTCTTC
TRBV6-6	NA	TRBJ1-4	TRBD1	CASSAQSGTGGEKLFF	TGTGCCAGCAGCGCACAAAGCGGGACAGGGGGTGAAAAACTGTTTTTT
TRBV7-2	NA	TRBJ2-7	TRBD1	CASSLVGTGAYEQYF	TGTGCCAGCAGCTTAGTGGGGACAGGGGCCTACGAGCAGTACTTC
TRBV7-8	NA	TRBJ1-2	NA	CASSHVRTVTNYGYTF	TGTGCCAGCAGCCATGTACGGACAGTTACCAACTATGGCTACACCTTC
TRBV14	NA	TRBJ2-5	NA	CASSQDQGGETQYF	TGTGCCAGCAGCCAAGACCAGGGTGGGGAGACCCAGTACTTC
TRBV1	NA	TRBJ1-2	NA	CTSSQDKGAPYGYTF	TGCACCAGCAGCCAAGATAAGGGGGCGCCCTATGGCTACACCTTC
TRBV5-1	NA	TRBJ1-6	NA	CASSSGGYNSPLHF	TGCGCCAGCAGCTCCGGGGGATACAATTCACCCCTCCACTTT
TRBV6-5	NA	TRBJ2-2	TRBD2	CASRTAGGYTGELFF	TGTGCCAGCAGGACGGCGGGGGGGTACACCGGGGAGCTGTTTTTT
TRBV14	NA	TRBJ2-5	NA	CASSRLFAGETQYF	TGTGCCAGCAGCCGCTTATTTGCAGGGGAGACCCAGTACTTC
TRBV5-5	few	TRBJ2-1	TRBD1	CASSFRDSPYNEQFF	TGTGCCAGCAGCTTCCGGGACAGCCCCTACAATGAGCAGTTCTTC
TRBV11-2	NA	TRBJ2-5	TRBD2	CASSRTSSNGGTQYF	TGTGCCAGCAGCAGGACTAGCTCGAACGGGGGGACCCAGTACTTC
TRBV7-9	NA	TRBJ1-2	NA	CASSLGQVYGYTF	TGTGCCAGCAGCTTAGGACAGGTTTATGGCTACACCTTC
TRBV18	NA	TRBJ2-5	NA	CASSPVNTIETQYF	TGTGCCAGCTCACCGGTTAACACCATAGAGACCCAGTACTTC
TRBV18	NA	TRBJ1-5	NA	CASSPTRPTGNQPQHF	TGTGCCAGCTCACCCACGAGACCTACAGGGAATCAGCCCCAGCATTTT
TRBV6-6	once	TRBJ1-1	NA	CASSYSRLLNTEAFF	TGTGCCAGCAGTTACTCGAGGCTGCTTAACACTGAAGCTTTCTTT
TRBV7-9	few	TRBJ2-5	NA	CASSFGETQYF	TGTGCCAGCAGCTTCGGAGAGACCCAGTACTTC
TRBV19	NA	TRBJ1-2	TRBD1	CASRTGGLDGYTF	TGTGCCAGTAGAACAGGGGGCTTGGATGGCTACACCTTC
TRBV19	NA	TRBJ2-1	TRBD2	CASSKRSTSGGTYNEQFF	TGTGCCAGTAGTAAAAGGTCGACTAGCGGGGGAACCTACAATGAGCAGTTCTTC
TRBV7-9	NA	TRBJ1-2	NA	CASSLDTGIRGYTF	TGTGCCAGCAGCTTAGACACAGGGATCCGCGGCTACACCTTC
TRBV6-5	NA	TRBJ2-5	NA	CASSRGPSVQETQYF	TGTGCCAGCAGTAGGGGACCTAGCGTCCAAGAGACCCAGTACTTC
TRBV5-1	few	TRBJ1-1	NA	CASSLGGGENTEAFF	TGCGCCAGCAGCTTGGGCGGCGGAGAGAACACTGAAGCTTTCTTT
TRBV3-1/TRBV3-2	NA	TRBJ1-1	TRBD1	CASSQEAVWDRGLTEAFF	TGTGCCAGCAGCCAAGAAGCGGTGTGGGACAGGGGGCTCACTGAAGCTTTCTTT
TRBV11-2	NA	TRBJ1-1	TRBD1	CASSWGTGNTEAFF	TGTGCCAGCAGCTGGGGGACAGGGAACACTGAAGCTTTCTTT
TRBV7-2	NA	TRBJ1-4	NA	CASSLLTRNEKLFF	TGTGCCAGCAGCCTATTAACCCGAAATGAAAAACTGTTTTTT
TRBV3-1/TRBV3-2	NA	TRBJ2-1	TRBD1	CASSLQGSYNEQFF	TGTGCCAGCAGCCTACAGGGGTCCTACAATGAGCAGTTCTTC
TRBV7-8	NA	TRBJ2-7	NA	CASSEANYEQYF	TGTGCCAGCAGCGAAGCCAACTACGAGCAGTACTTC
TRBV6-4	NA	TRBJ2-7	NA	CASRSYPSADYEQYF	TGTGCCAGCCGCAGTTATCCTTCTGCAGACTACGAGCAGTACTTC
TRBV7-9	NA	TRBJ2-5	TRBD2	CASSLVSGGLETQYF	TGTGCCAGCAGCTTGGTTAGCGGGGGGCTGGAGACCCAGTACTTC
TRBV9	NA	TRBJ2-5	NA	CASSPRVDRLKQETQYF	TGTGCCAGCAGCCCTCGCGTCGACAGGCTAAAGCAAGAGACCCAGTACTTC
TRBV11-2	few	TRBJ2-2	TRBD2	CASSLSRVAGVPYTGELFF	TGTGCCAGCAGCCTCTCCAGGGTAGCGGGGGTTCCCTACACCGGGGAGCTGTTTTTT
TRBV28	few	TRBJ1-4	TRBD1	CASSLSPGQGERAAEKLFF	TGTGCCAGCAGTTTATCCCCTGGACAGGGAGAAAGGGCGGCTGAAAAACTGTTTTTT
TRBV6-5	NA	TRBJ1-1	TRBD1	CASSYRGRITEAFF	TGTGCCAGCAGTTACAGGGGGCGGATCACTGAAGCTTTCTTT
TRBV12-3/TRBV12-4	NA	TRBJ1-1	NA	CASSLSPNTEAFF	TGTGCCAGCAGTTTATCTCCGAACACTGAAGCTTTCTTT
TRBV7-6	NA	TRBJ1-5	TRBD1	CASSSASRGLNQPQHF	TGTGCCAGCAGCTCCGCGAGCAGGGGGCTAAATCAGCCCCAGCATTTT
TRBV5-4	NA	TRBJ2-1	TRBD2	CASRVAGGSYNEQFF	TGTGCCAGCAGGGTAGCGGGGGGGTCCTACAATGAGCAGTTCTTC
TRBV6-4	NA	TRBJ2-2	NA	CASSDSNSAMDTGELFF	TGTGCCAGCAGTGACTCGAACTCTGCGATGGACACCGGGGAGCTGTTTTTT